The 29 T cell receptor beta chains below come from one sample, sequenced in a study of T cell responses to AZD1222 COVID-19 vaccine. Data came from immunoSEQ multiplex PCR; TCRdb stores just in-frame clones and leaves some out. The sample shows roughly 100,000 clones, roughly 88% of them seen only once. The sequenced sample was peripheral blood, obtained on day 0 of AZD1222 vaccination. All receptors come from an adult in good health.

The chain has TRBV25-1 and TRBJ1-3, with D possibly matching TRBD1 (6 bases). The V gene lost 1 base and the J gene lost 4 bases, with 11 bases spanning the gap. CDR1 is MGHDK and CDR2 is SYGVNS in the germline V gene. There are 15 residues in the CDR3. The DNA of the CDR3 is TGTGCCAGCAGTGAATCTGGAGGGGGAGGAAACACCATATATTTT. It is translated as CASSESGGGGNTIYF.

The rearrangement links TRBV11-2 to TRBJ2-2; TRBD1 is a possible D gene (7 bases). Per the germline V gene, CDR1 is SGHAT and CDR2 is FQNNGV. This CDR3 is 15 amino acids long. V was shortened by 5 bases and J by 3 bases, with 13 bases between the two germline ends. The CDR3 here is CASSTLRGDTGELFF. The CDR3 DNA follows: TGTGCCAGCAGCACCCTCAGGGGGGACACCGGGGAGCTGTTTTTT. Full variable domain (remainder filled in from reference TRBV11-2 and TRBJ2-2): EAGVAQSPRYKIIEKRQSVAFWCNPISGHATLYWYQQILGQGPKLLIQFQNNGVVDDSQLPKDRFSAERLKGVDSTLKIQPAKLEDSAVYLCASSTLRGDTGELFFGEGSRLTVL.

This clone is a singleton in its sample. This chain joins TRBV7-9 and TRBJ2-7; D is uncertain. The germline V and J ends were trimmed by 1 base and 2 bases, with 9 bases remaining between them. This CDR3 region has 14 residues. From germline, CDR1 is SEHNR and CDR2 FQNEAQ (reference sequence). This CDR3 reads CASSLVAGTYEQYF. CDR3 nucleotides: TGTGCCAGCAGCTTAGTCGCAGGTACCTACGAGCAGTACTTC.

The chain has TRBV7-6 and TRBJ2-5; unclear D gene. Per germline, CDR1 SGHVS and CDR2 FNYEAQ. CDR3 size: 14 residues. V was pared by 5 bases and J by 2 bases, with 12 bases between. CDR3 sequence: CASSPSGRQETQYF. Written as DNA, the CDR3 is TGTGCCAGCAGCCCTTCGGGCAGACAAGAGACCCAGTACTTC.

The CDR3 spells CASSFSGDTQYF. The CDR3 region has the DNA TGTGCCAGCAGCTTCTCAGGCGATACGCAGTATTTT. The V and J genes are TRBV11-1 and TRBJ2-3, with D unresolved. V was pared by 3 bases and J by 6 bases, with 7 bases between. CDR3 length equals 12 residues. CDR1 is SGHAT, CDR2 FQDESV, per germline (reference sequence).

V gene TRBV7-2 combines with J gene TRBJ2-7, with D maybe TRBD1 (5 bases). V was shortened by 4 bases and J by 5 bases, with 18 bases between the two germline ends. The germline V gene encodes CDR1 SGHTA and CDR2 FQGNSA. The CDR3 is made up of 15 amino acids. The CDR3 region is CASSSPQGTRNEQYF. CDR3 nucleotides: TGTGCCAGCAGCTCCCCGCAGGGTACCCGAAACGAGCAGTACTTC.

V is TRBV23-1 and J is TRBJ1-4; perhaps TRBD1 as D (5 bases). TRBV23-1 is sorted into the ORF group, with uncertain function. The CDR3 loop spans 13 amino acids. Trimming left V 5 bases short and J 5 bases short, with 9 bases between. Here the CDR3 reads CASSRGVNEKLFF. CDR3 bases: TGCGCCAGCAGTAGGGGAGTCAATGAAAAACTGTTTTTT.

This sequence joins TRBV15 and TRBJ1-1, with 10 bases matching TRBD1. Germline CDR1 reads LNHNV; CDR2 reads YYDKDF (reference sequence). The CDR3 is 15 amino acids. Trimming removed 5 bases from V and 3 bases from J; junction bases left unmatched: 6. DNA for the CDR3: TGTGCCACCAGCCTCGACAGGGGGCAAGACACTGAAGCTTTCTTT. It is translated as CATSLDRGQDTEAFF.

The chain has TRBV7-9 and TRBJ1-4; D gene ambiguous. With 5 bases removed from V and 0 bases from J, the gap between germline ends came to 13 bases. This CDR3 contains 16 residues. Germline V gene lookup returns CDR1 SEHNR and CDR2 FQNEAQ (reference sequence). The CDR3 DNA follows: TGTGCCAGCAGCCCCTCGGTCCCTCCAACTAATGAAAAACTGTTTTTT. Protein sequence: CASSPSVPPTNEKLFF.

This clone was counted between two and nine times. This chain connects TRBV6-1 to TRBJ1-5; no clear D. V was shortened by 3 bases and J by 4 bases, with 10 bases between the two germline ends. This CDR3 is 14 amino acids long. CDR1 and CDR2 from the germline V gene are MNHNS and SASEGT. The chain's CDR3 is CASSDVFGNQPQHF. The CDR3 coding sequence is TGTGCCAGCAGTGATGTTTTCGGGAATCAGCCCCAGCATTTT.

The genes are TRBV13 and TRBJ2-5; 7 bases map to TRBD1. The germline V gene has CDR1 PRHDT and CDR2 FYEKMQ (reference sequence). CDR3 size: 15 residues. V lost 5 bases and J lost 5; bases outside the gene matches: 11. CDR3 in DNA: TGTGCCAGCAGCCCCCGGACAGGCTACAGGGAGACCCAGTACTTC. Its translation is CASSPRTGYRETQYF.

The chain uses TRBV11-3 and TRBJ2-1; a weak D match, TRBD1 (6 bases). The CDR3 sequence is 17 residues long. With 0 bases removed from V and 6 bases from J, the gap between germline ends came to 18 bases. Germline assignment: CDR1 SGHNT and CDR2 YENEEA. The CDR3 spells CASSLEAWQVGGNEQFF. CDR3 sequence (DNA): TGTGCCAGCAGCTTAGAGGCTTGGCAGGTAGGGGGCAATGAGCAGTTCTTC.

The chain joins TRBV25-1 to TRBJ2-7; the match to TRBD1 covers 8 bases. Germline V CDR1 and CDR2: MGHDK, SYGVNS. J was trimmed by 2 bases and V by 6 bases; bases with no gene match: 3. The CDR3 runs 13 residues. CDR3 DNA: TGTGCCAGCAGCCGGACAGGGACCTACGAGCAGTACTTC. This codes for CASSRTGTYEQYF.

The chain joins TRBV7-3 to TRBJ2-1, with D hard to call. Germline V gene data show CDR1 as SGHTA and CDR2 as FQGTGA. The germline V and J ends were trimmed by 0 bases and 0 bases, with 6 bases remaining between them. The CDR3 is made up of 15 amino acids. The DNA for the CDR3 is TGTGCCAGCAGCTTAACTTGGAGCTCCTACAATGAGCAGTTCTTC. Translation: CASSLTWSSYNEQFF.

The rearrangement links TRBV24-1 to TRBJ1-5; no definite D call. This CDR3 has 13 amino acids. Germline loops: CDR1 KGHDR, CDR2 SFDVKD. Trimming left V 9 bases short and J 3 bases short, with 11 bases between. This CDR3 is CATQASVNQPQHF. CDR3 DNA: TGTGCCACCCAGGCTAGCGTCAATCAGCCCCAGCATTTT.

The J gene is TRBJ1-1, the V gene TRBV19; D possibly corresponds to TRBD1 (6 bases). This CDR3 has 14 residues. Trimming removed 6 bases at V and 1 base at J, with 12 bases between. Germline V gene lookup returns CDR1 LNHDA and CDR2 SQIVND (reference sequence). Written as DNA, the CDR3 is TGTGCCAGTAGGCGGGACATCCCGAACACTGAAGCTTTCTTT. Translating gives CASRRDIPNTEAFF.

The V and J genes are TRBV28 and TRBJ2-5; 10 positions match TRBD2. The CDR3 is 16 residues long. V was pared by 5 bases and J by 0 bases, with 6 bases of the junction left unmatched. Germline CDR1 reads MDHEN; CDR2 reads SYDVKM. The CDR3 coding sequence is TGTGCCAGCAGTCCCACTAGCGGGAAAAACCAAGAGACCCAGTACTTC. Protein: CASSPTSGKNQETQYF.

The rearrangement uses TRBV5-1 and TRBJ2-2, with TRBD2 matching over 14 bases. The CDR3 is 19 residues long. With V trimmed by 4 bases and J by 3 bases, 11 bases remained unmatched. Looked up from germline, CDR1 is SGHRS and CDR2 is YFSETQ. CDR3 coding DNA: TGCGCCAGCAGCCGTCTTGGGACTAGCGGGAGTTTGGACACCGGGGAGCTGTTTTTT. Its translation is CASSRLGTSGSLDTGELFF.

The chain couples TRBV3-1 (or the pseudogene TRBV3-2) to TRBJ1-2; D is perhaps TRBD1 (6 bases). The CDR3 is made up of 15 amino acids. Per the germline V gene, CDR1 is LGHDT and CDR2 is YNNKEL (reference sequence). Trimming removed 1 base at V and 7 bases at J, with 16 bases between. The CDR3 protein is CASSQGWGARGGYTF. CDR3 DNA sequence: TGTGCCAGCAGCCAAGGATGGGGGGCGCGGGGTGGCTACACCTTC.

For the CDR3, the DNA is TGTGCCAGCAGCTTAGTGGGGGGGCGCGGCGGTATCACCGGGGAGCTGTTTTTT. The encoded protein is CASSLVGGRGGITGELFF. The V and J genes are TRBV7-8 and TRBJ2-2, with D maybe TRBD2 (7 bases). Germline CDR1 and CDR2: SGHVS and FQNEAQ. The ends were cut back, 1 base at V and 4 bases at J, with 19 bases in the middle. The CDR3 length is 18 residues.

The chain employs TRBV6-2 or TRBV6-3 and TRBJ1-3; no definite D call. The CDR3 runs 16 residues. V was pared by 2 bases and J by 3 bases, with 14 bases between. The germline CDR1 and CDR2 sequences are MNHEY and SVGEGT. CDR3 bases: TGTGCCAGCAGTTACAGCAGTGAAAGATATGGAAACACCATATATTTT. This translates into CASSYSSERYGNTIYF.

This chain links TRBV18 with TRBJ1-1; 11 bases map to TRBD1. The CDR3 spans 15 residues. Germline CDR1 reads KGHSH; CDR2 reads LQKENI. Trimming took 4 bases from V and 6 from J; bases not matched to a gene: 7. CDR3 loop: CASSLDRGRRPEAFF. DNA for the CDR3: TGTGCCAGCTCACTGGACAGGGGGCGAAGGCCTGAAGCTTTCTTT.

V and J are TRBV18 and TRBJ2-7, with D unresolved. V was shortened by 8 bases and J by 2 bases, with 10 bases between the two germline ends. CDR3 length: 12 amino acids. Looked up from germline, CDR1 is KGHSH and CDR2 is LQKENI. CDR3 bases: TGTGCCAGCGCCAACTTGACCTACGAGCAGTACTTC. As protein: CASANLTYEQYF.

The rearrangement uses TRBV24-1 and TRBJ1-5; D is undetermined. Trimming stripped 5 bases from V and 6 bases from J, with 7 bases between. CDR1 is KGHDR and CDR2 is SFDVKD in the germline V gene. This CDR3 is 12 amino acids long. CDR3 in DNA: TGTGCCACCAGTGCTCTGGGTCAGCCCCAGCATTTT. Translated: CATSALGQPQHF.

The V call is TRBV28, the J call TRBJ1-3; no definite D call. The V end lost 2 bases, the J end lost 8 bases, and 4 bases lay between the germline ends. CDR3 length equals 11 residues. Germline V CDR1 and CDR2: MDHEN, SYDVKM. CDR3 sequence (DNA): TGTGCCAGCAGTTTAGGACACACCATATATTTT. It yields the protein CASSLGHTIYF.

The chain uses TRBV23-1 and TRBJ2-7; 9 positions match TRBD1. TRBV23-1 is known as an ORF, though its function is uncertain. V shed 9 bases and J 1 base; nucleotides not matched to a gene: 4. There are 13 residues in the CDR3. The CDR3 DNA reads TGCGCCAGTTCCGGGACAGGGTCCTACGAGCAGTACTTC. This translates into CASSGTGSYEQYF.

The J gene is TRBJ1-4, the V gene TRBV28; D is uncertain. The CDR3 spans 11 residues. Trimming removed 1 base at V and 6 bases at J, with 0 bases between. Looked up from germline, CDR1 is MDHEN and CDR2 is SYDVKM. CDR3 bases: TGTGCCAGCAGTTTATATGAAAAACTGTTTTTT. It encodes CASSLYEKLFF.

This clone was detected once. The rearrangement links TRBV2 to TRBJ1-4, with a weak D call TRBD1 (6 bases). The CDR3 has 15 amino acids. The V and J ends lost 6 bases and 0 bases respectively, with 11 bases between them. Germline V CDR1 and CDR2: SNHLY, FYNNEI. CDR3 sequence reads: CASSTRGATNEKLFF. The DNA for the CDR3 is TGTGCCAGCAGCACCAGGGGCGCAACTAATGAAAAACTGTTTTTT.

This chain uses TRBV27 with TRBJ1-1; D call uncertain. Germline V gene lookup returns CDR1 MNHEY and CDR2 SMNVEV (reference sequence). The CDR3 runs to 13 residues. Deletions cut 0 bases from V and 10 bases from J, with 12 bases between. The CDR3 DNA follows: TGTGCCAGCAGTTTATCGCTTTCTAGGGTAGCTTTCTTT. It is translated as CASSLSLSRVAFF.